This T cell receptor (beta chain) was recovered during a study of T cell repertoires in cytomegalovirus infection (dated by TCRdb to between 2019 and 2020). Looking at the study overall: Donor HLA type was relevant to the analysis, because carriage of CMV infection together with the matching HLA type was indicated by public TCR beta signatures.

V is reduced by 0 bases and J by 1 base, leaving a spacing of 9 bases between them. The CDR3 runs 15 amino acids, cysteine and phenylalanine included. Solely the CDR3 DNA is kept, with 45 bases framed from the first base. As encoded in the germline V gene, CDR1 is MDHEN while CDR2 is SYDVKM. The paper as a whole reports these results and caveats: In both this cohort and an independent cohort of 352 donors, the cumulative frequency of public TCR beta family members distinguished carriers of CMV infection plus the relevant HLA type. The ex vivo response was dominated by HLA-C-restricted CMV-specific TCR beta clonotypes, which also provided the single most frequent clonotype in two of eight donors.

TCRdb lists the instrument as Illumina HiSeq 1500. TCRdb handled the public reads itself, with Q25 trimming in fastp and clone calling in MiXCR, and kept productive beta chains. Entries are consolidated by CDR3 protein sequence, retaining the most common genes and DNA. This sample comprises 310,000 or so distinct CDR3 sequences, 9.6% of them detected only once. Over 2.5% of the sample rests with the top ten. This clonotype was observed a handful of times. Its antigen has not been determined. Base qualities are not at hand, and no much larger clone is one base apart. The sequenced material came from PBMCs. This sequence uses TRBV28 and TRBJ1-1; the D gene is possibly TRBD1, with 6 bases matching. The receptor's source is a human donor in good health (CMV status not recorded). Some clones in this sample may be carry-over from other donors' samples. In nucleotide form, the sequence is TGTGCCAGCAGTTTATGGACAGGCCGGAACACTGAAGCTTTCTTT. Translated, it reads CASSLWTGRNTEAFF.